This T cell receptor beta chain was recovered during a study of shared clonotypes between healthy human individuals. Study-level background: CD8 memory received one plate per donor, CD8 naive two, CD4 memory three and CD4 naive three.

Findings and caveats of the study: Compared with clonotypes that all four donors shared, non-shared clonotypes had lower generation probabilities.

Authors' methods: Filtering differed because ImmunoSEQ produced junction-only sequences that carried no quality scores. Sequencing used immunoSEQ multiplex PCR; TCRdb keeps in-frame clones, though not all of them. V, J and clone size are taken as reported in that table, and D and trimming were inferred from the DNA itself. Among hundreds of thousands of clones listed, less than 85% were seen once. About this clone itself: Its antigen is as yet unknown.

V dropped 6 bases and J dropped 3; count of bases not matched to a gene: 6. The CDR3 is 15 residues long. The V gene's germline CDR1 is SEHNR and CDR2 FQNEAQ (reference sequence). The rearrangement links TRBV7-9 to TRBJ2-2; TRBD1 matches 8 bases. Sequenced input: memory CD4+ T cells sorted from blood. Sample subset: CD45RA-negative fraction. The receptor was isolated from a woman aged 25-40 years in good health. The CDR3 is CASSGQGLDTGELFF. DNA for the CDR3: TGTGCCAGCAGTGGACAGGGTTTGGACACCGGGGAGCTGTTTTTT.